Sequencing of this TCR beta chain was carried out in a study of blood T cell repertoires in COVID-19. The CDR3 consists of 14 residues. Trimming cost V 4 bases and J 4 bases; bases outside gene matches: 4. CDR1 and CDR2 (germline): SGHRS, YFSETQ. Libraries were prepared by immunoSEQ multiplex PCR; TCRdb keeps only in-frame clonotypes and omits some of them. The sample gives 200,000 to 250,000 clones, 88% of which show up once; approximately 14% is in the top ten. V is TRBV5-1 and J is TRBJ2-1, with 8 bases fitting TRBD1. The material sequenced was PBMCs or T cells enriched from blood (not recorded which). The sequence was collected from a woman between 45 and 65 years old with acute COVID-19. CDR3 nucleotides: TGCGCCAGCAGCAGGACAGGGCCGTACAATGAGCAGTTCTTC. Translation gives CASSRTGPYNEQFF.